Each of the 23 T cell receptor beta chains below was sequenced from the same sample in a study of response to subunit inactivated influenza vaccine. TCRdb independently ran MiXCR on the RT-PCR reads; one entry per CDR3 protein. The sample carries some 540,000 distinct CDR3 sequences, around 21% recorded once. The sample was also linked to a second study, of T cells expressing NK-cell markers. From that study: UMIs accompanied the 5'RACE template switching by which TCR beta cDNA was made.

The sample in question was CD4+ T cells sorted from PBMCs, obtained about 12 days after vaccination. The receptors derive from a man between 45 and 60 years old who received an inactivated influenza vaccine.

This clonotype was detected only a few times. The gene calls are TRBV9 and TRBJ2-7; D gene uncertain. There are 13 residues in the CDR3. V shed 4 bases and J shed 0 bases, with 8 bases lying between them. Per the germline V gene, CDR1 is SGDLS and CDR2 is YYNGEE. CDR3 residues: CASSPLASYEQYF. CDR3 in DNA: TGTGCCAGCAGCCCCCTGGCCTCCTACGAGCAGTACTTC.

The chain carries TRBV27 and TRBJ1-5; possible D gene TRBD1, 6 bases. The germline gives CDR1 MNHEY, CDR2 SMNVEV (reference sequence). The CDR3 has 15 amino acids. This chain's CDR3 is CASGAQGGSNQPQHF. The CDR3 nucleotides are TGTGCTTCGGGGGCCCAAGGGGGTAGCAATCAGCCCCAGCATTTT.

This clonotype came up a few times. Being one base from a much bigger clone, this may be a read error. The chain carries TRBV20-1 and TRBJ2-7; D unclear. There are 10 residues in the CDR3. Looked up from germline, CDR1 is DFQATT and CDR2 is SNEGSKA (reference sequence). V lost 3 bases, J lost 3 bases, and 3 bases lay in between. In DNA form, the CDR3 reads TGCAGTGCTAGTCACTACGAGCAGTACTTC. It translates to CSASHYEQYF.

The V gene is TRBV12-3 or TRBV12-4, the J gene TRBJ2-7, with 7 bases matching TRBD1. This CDR3 has 13 amino acids. Unmatched junction bases numbered 8, after V lost 6 bases and J lost 6 bases. The DNA for the CDR3 is TGTGCCAGCAGATTGGGACAGCTTGGCGAGCAGTACTTC. Translation: CASRLGQLGEQYF.

This clonotype has just a few counts. The rearrangement uses TRBV20-1 and TRBJ2-2; weak D call: TRBD2 (5 bases). CDR3 length equals 15 residues. Trimming took 5 bases from V and 0 from J, leaving 13 bases between them. Germline assignment: CDR1 DFQATT and CDR2 SNEGSKA (reference sequence). The CDR3 protein is CSAQSERTNTGELFF. CDR3 sequence (DNA): TGCAGTGCTCAGTCGGAGCGGACGAACACCGGGGAGCTGTTTTTT.

This clonotype came up many times. The rearrangement joins TRBV5-1 to TRBJ2-3, with 9 bases identical to TRBD1. Germline values: CDR1 SGHRS, CDR2 YFSETQ. The junction had 15 bases not matched to a gene; V was cut back by 5 bases and J by 5 bases. This CDR3 has 17 amino acids. The CDR3 DNA reads as TGCGCCAGCAGTAGGTTTCAGCCGGGACAGGGTAGAGATACGCAGTATTTT. It encodes CASSRFQPGQGRDTQYF.

The chain carries TRBV5-1 and TRBJ2-5; D possibly corresponds to TRBD1 (6 bases). The CDR3 contains 14 residues. The ends were cut back, 0 bases at V and 5 bases at J, with 11 bases in the middle. Germline V gene sequence: CDR1 SGHRS, CDR2 YFSETQ. The chain's CDR3 is CASSLAGDGETQYF. The CDR3 DNA reads TGCGCCAGCAGCTTGGCAGGGGATGGCGAGACCCAGTACTTC.

The gene calls are TRBV7-3 and TRBJ2-2, with D possibly being TRBD2 (6 bases). The V gene lost 2 bases and the J gene lost 4 bases, with 17 bases spanning the gap. The germline V gene encodes CDR1 SGHTA and CDR2 FQGTGA. The CDR3 sequence is 17 residues long. The CDR3 here is CASSLYAKQGGTGELFF. For the CDR3, the DNA is TGTGCCAGCAGCTTATACGCGAAGCAGGGAGGCACCGGGGAGCTGTTTTTT.

This sequence joins TRBV6-6 and TRBJ1-1; D perhaps matches TRBD1 (5 bases). Germline values: CDR1 MNHNY, CDR2 SVGAGI (reference sequence). V dropped 7 bases and J dropped 1 base, with 10 bases sitting between them. The CDR3 spans 13 residues. The CDR3, as DNA: TGTGCCAGCAAGGCACAGGCGAACACTGAAGCTTTCTTT. This gives the protein CASKAQANTEAFF.

The rearrangement links TRBV5-1 to TRBJ1-6; D not resolved. The V end lost 4 bases, the J end lost 8 bases, and 10 bases lay between the germline ends. The CDR3 length is 13 residues. Germline lookup yields CDR1 SGHRS and CDR2 YFSETQ. CDR3 sequence: CASSDSGHSPLHF. The CDR3 DNA reads TGCGCCAGCAGCGACTCAGGACATTCACCCCTCCACTTT.

This chain connects TRBV18 to TRBJ1-1; tentatively, D is TRBD1 (6 bases). Trimming pared 3 bases from V and 1 base from J, leaving 9 bases between. The CDR3 runs 14 residues. The germline gives CDR1 KGHSH, CDR2 LQKENI. The CDR3 sequence is CASSPQGQNTEAFF. The CDR3 DNA reads TGTGCCAGCTCACCTCAGGGACAGAACACTGAAGCTTTCTTT. Looking up the rest from reference TRBV18 and TRBJ1-1 gives the full variable domain: NAGVMQNPRHLVRRRGQEARLRCSPMKGHSHVYWYRQLPEEGLKFMVYLQKENIIDESGMPKERFSAEFPKEGPSILRIQQVVRGDSAAYFCASSPQGQNTEAFFGQGTRLTVV.

There are many counts of this clonotype. This chain connects TRBV5-1 to TRBJ2-2, with TRBD1 matching 10 bases. The V gene's germline CDR1 is SGHRS and CDR2 YFSETQ. There are 15 residues in the CDR3. The junction had 5 bases not matched to a gene; V was cut back by 2 bases and J by 7 bases. The CDR3 sequence: CASSFMTGGNGELFF. The CDR3 DNA is TGCGCCAGCAGCTTCATGACAGGGGGCAACGGGGAGCTGTTTTTT. The variable domain in full, completed from reference TRBV5-1 and TRBJ2-2, reads KAGVTQTPRYLIKTRGQQVTLSCSPISGHRSVSWYQQTPGQGLQFLFEYFSETQRNKGNFPGRFSGRQFSNSRSEMNVSTLELGDSALYLCASSFMTGGNGELFFGEGSRLTVL.

The V gene is TRBV4-2, the J gene TRBJ2-2, with TRBD2 as a possible D gene (6 bases). Deletions cut 0 bases from V and 4 bases from J, with 15 bases between. CDR1 is LGHNA and CDR2 is YNFKEQ in the germline V gene. This CDR3 is 17 amino acids long. CDR3 sequence (DNA): TGTGCCAGCAGCCAAGACACGACCGGGACTCCCACCGGGGAGCTGTTTTTT. Protein sequence: CASSQDTTGTPTGELFF.

This clonotype was seen a handful of times. This sequence joins TRBV6-1 and TRBJ2-2; no firm D call. The CDR3 is 14 residues long. Trimming removed 6 bases at V and 1 base at J, with 9 bases between. In germline, CDR1 is MNHNS, CDR2 SASEGT. DNA of the CDR3: TGTGCCAGCAGGCCCGAACTGAACACCGGGGAGCTGTTTTTT. Its protein product is CASRPELNTGELFF.

The V gene is TRBV29-1, the J gene TRBJ1-2; TRBD1 matches 7 bases. The CDR3 runs to 13 residues. Trimming took 4 bases from V and 2 from J; bases not matched to a gene: 4. Looked up from germline, CDR1 is SQVTM and CDR2 is ANQGSEA. In DNA form, the CDR3 reads TGCAGCGTTGCCCCGACAGGGAACTATGGCTACACCTTC. Translating it yields CSVAPTGNYGYTF. Looking up the rest from reference TRBV29-1 and TRBJ1-2 gives the full variable domain: SAVISQKPSRDICQRGTSLTIQCQVDSQVTMMFWYRQQPGQSLTLIATANQGSEATYESGFVIDKFPISRPNLTFSTLTVSNMSPEDSSIYLCSVAPTGNYGYTFGSGTRLTVV.

This clonotype showed up just a few times. The chain joins TRBV30 to TRBJ1-5; D is possibly TRBD1 (6 bases). The V end lost 0 bases, the J end lost 2 bases, and 11 bases lay between the germline ends. Per the germline V gene, CDR1 is GTSNPN and CDR2 is SVGIG (reference sequence). This CDR3 region has 15 residues. CDR3: CAWSVGPGGNQPQHF. In DNA, the CDR3 is TGTGCCTGGAGTGTGGGGCCAGGGGGCAATCAGCCCCAGCATTTT.

The chain links TRBV5-1 to TRBJ2-5; a weak D match, TRBD2 (5 bases). Germline CDR1 reads SGHRS; CDR2 reads YFSETQ. CDR3 length: 15 amino acids. V gave up 0 bases and J gave up 1 base, with 10 bases separating them. CDR3 in amino acids: CASSLGPGIQETQYF. For the CDR3, the DNA is TGCGCCAGCAGCTTGGGACCGGGGATCCAAGAGACCCAGTACTTC.

The J gene is TRBJ2-1, the V gene TRBV2; D call uncertain. The V gene lost 3 bases and the J gene lost 3 bases, with 6 bases spanning the gap. This CDR3 comprises 13 residues. Germline V CDR1 and CDR2: SNHLY, FYNNEI. The DNA of the CDR3 is TGTGCCAGCAGTGAGCCTAACTACAATGAGCAGTTCTTC. Translating it yields CASSEPNYNEQFF.

The rearrangement links TRBV5-1 to TRBJ2-5; D ambiguous. Germline CDR1 reads SGHRS; CDR2 reads YFSETQ. The CDR3 runs to 12 residues. V lost 0 bases to trimming and J lost 11 bases, with 11 bases between them. CDR3: CASSLAQAPQYF. Here the CDR3 DNA reads TGCGCCAGCAGCTTGGCGCAGGCCCCGCAGTACTTC.

This sequence joins TRBV13 and TRBJ2-4; D call uncertain. The CDR3 extends over 13 amino acids. Per the germline V gene, CDR1 is PRHDT and CDR2 is FYEKMQ (reference sequence). V lost 3 bases and J 5 bases, leaving 8 bases between the germline ends. The CDR3 coding sequence is TGTGCCAGCAGCTTCGCTTCTGAAAACATTCAGTACTTC. Its protein product is CASSFASENIQYF.

This clonotype was seen a handful of times. The J gene is TRBJ1-4, the V gene TRBV4-3, with D possibly matching TRBD1 (5 bases). The CDR3 length is 17 residues. Trimming took off 4 bases at V and 6 bases at J, with 21 bases between the two ends. Germline V gene lookup returns CDR1 LGHNA and CDR2 YSLEER. Here the CDR3 reads CASSRGGARSLHEKLFF. The CDR3 DNA follows: TGCGCCAGCAGCCGAGGAGGGGCGAGAAGCTTGCATGAAAAACTGTTTTTT.

The chain's CDR3 is CASSPQNKGYGYTF. The DNA of the CDR3 is TGTGCCAGCTCACCACAAAACAAGGGCTATGGCTACACCTTC. The chain recombines TRBV18 with TRBJ1-2; the D is unclear. Germline V lookup: CDR1 KGHSH, CDR2 LQKENI. V shed 1 base and J shed 4 bases, with 10 bases lying between them. This CDR3 is 14 amino acids long.

There are a few counts of this clonotype. The chain links TRBV4-3 to TRBJ2-1; the D gene is possibly TRBD2 (5 bases). The V end lost 2 bases, the J end lost 10 bases, and 12 bases lay between the germline ends. This CDR3 is built from 13 residues. Germline CDR1 LGHNA, CDR2 YSLEER. Here the CDR3 DNA reads TGCGCCAGCAGCCAATTACTAGGTCGCGAGCAGTTCTTC. This sequence encodes CASSQLLGREQFF.